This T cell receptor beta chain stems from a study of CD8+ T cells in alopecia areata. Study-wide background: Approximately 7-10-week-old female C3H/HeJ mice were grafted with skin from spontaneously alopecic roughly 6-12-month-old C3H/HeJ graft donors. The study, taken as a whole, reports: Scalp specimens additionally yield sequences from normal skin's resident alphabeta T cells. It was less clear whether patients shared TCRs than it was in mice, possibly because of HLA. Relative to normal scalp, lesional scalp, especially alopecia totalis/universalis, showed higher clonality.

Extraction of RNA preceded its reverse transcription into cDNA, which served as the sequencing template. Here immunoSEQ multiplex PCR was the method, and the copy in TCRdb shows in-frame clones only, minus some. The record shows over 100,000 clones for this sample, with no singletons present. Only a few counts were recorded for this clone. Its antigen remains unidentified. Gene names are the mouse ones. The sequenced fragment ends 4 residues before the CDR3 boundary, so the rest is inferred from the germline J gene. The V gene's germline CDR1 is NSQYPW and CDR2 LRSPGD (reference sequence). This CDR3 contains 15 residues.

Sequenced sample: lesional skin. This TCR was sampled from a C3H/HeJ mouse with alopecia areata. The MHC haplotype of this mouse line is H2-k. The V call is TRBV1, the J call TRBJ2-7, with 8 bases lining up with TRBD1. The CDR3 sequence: CTCSADRDRKYEQYF. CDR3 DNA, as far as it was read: TGCACCTGCAGTGCAGATAGGGACAGGAAGTAT.